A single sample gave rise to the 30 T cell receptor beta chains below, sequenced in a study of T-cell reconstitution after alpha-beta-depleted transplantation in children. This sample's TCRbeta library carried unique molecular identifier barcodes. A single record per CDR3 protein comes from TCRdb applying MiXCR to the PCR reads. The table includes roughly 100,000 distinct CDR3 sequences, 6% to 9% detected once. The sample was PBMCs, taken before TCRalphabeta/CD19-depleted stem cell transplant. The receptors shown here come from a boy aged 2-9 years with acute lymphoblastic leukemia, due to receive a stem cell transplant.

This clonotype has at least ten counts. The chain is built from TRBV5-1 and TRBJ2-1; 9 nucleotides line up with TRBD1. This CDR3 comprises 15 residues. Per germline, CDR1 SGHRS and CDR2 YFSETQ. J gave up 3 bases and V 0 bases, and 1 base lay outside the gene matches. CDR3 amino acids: CASSLGDRVYNEQFF. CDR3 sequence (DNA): TGCGCCAGCAGCTTGGGGGACAGGGTCTACAATGAGCAGTTCTTC. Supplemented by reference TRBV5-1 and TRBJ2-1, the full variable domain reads KAGVTQTPRYLIKTRGQQVTLSCSPISGHRSVSWYQQTPGQGLQFLFEYFSETQRNKGNFPGRFSGRQFSNSRSEMNVSTLELGDSALYLCASSLGDRVYNEQFFGPGTRLTVL.

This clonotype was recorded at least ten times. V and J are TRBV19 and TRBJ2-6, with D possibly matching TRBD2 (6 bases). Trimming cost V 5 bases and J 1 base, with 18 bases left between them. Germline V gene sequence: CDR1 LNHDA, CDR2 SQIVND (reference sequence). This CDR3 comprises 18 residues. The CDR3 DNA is TGTGCCAGTAGTCGCGGGACTTCTCCTTTATCTGGGGCCAACGTCCTGACTTTC. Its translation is CASSRGTSPLSGANVLTF.

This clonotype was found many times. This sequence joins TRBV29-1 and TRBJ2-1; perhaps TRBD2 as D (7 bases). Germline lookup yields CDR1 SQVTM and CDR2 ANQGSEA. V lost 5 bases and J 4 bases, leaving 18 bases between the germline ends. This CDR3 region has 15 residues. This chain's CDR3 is CSVLLGGPIYNEQFF. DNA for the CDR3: TGCAGCGTTCTCCTGGGGGGGCCAATATACAATGAGCAGTTCTTC.

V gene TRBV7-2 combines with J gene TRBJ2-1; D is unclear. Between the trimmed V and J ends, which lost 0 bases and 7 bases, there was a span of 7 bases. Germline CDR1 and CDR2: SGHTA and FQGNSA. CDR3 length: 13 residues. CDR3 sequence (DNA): TGTGCCAGCAGCTTAGCACCCCTAAATGAGCAGTTCTTC. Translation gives CASSLAPLNEQFF.

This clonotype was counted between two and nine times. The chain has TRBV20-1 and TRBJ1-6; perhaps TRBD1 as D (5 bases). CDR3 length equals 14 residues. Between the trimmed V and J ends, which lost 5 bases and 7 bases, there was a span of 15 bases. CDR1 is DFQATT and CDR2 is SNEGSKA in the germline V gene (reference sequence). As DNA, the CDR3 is TGCAGTGCTCCGTGGGGCAGGGAGAATTCACCCCTCCACTTT. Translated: CSAPWGRENSPLHF.

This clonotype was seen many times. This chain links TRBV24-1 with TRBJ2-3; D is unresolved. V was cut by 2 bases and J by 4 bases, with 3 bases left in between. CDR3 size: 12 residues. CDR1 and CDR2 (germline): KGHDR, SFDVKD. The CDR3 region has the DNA TGTGCCACCAGTGATTATTCAGATACGCAGTATTTT. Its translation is CATSDYSDTQYF.

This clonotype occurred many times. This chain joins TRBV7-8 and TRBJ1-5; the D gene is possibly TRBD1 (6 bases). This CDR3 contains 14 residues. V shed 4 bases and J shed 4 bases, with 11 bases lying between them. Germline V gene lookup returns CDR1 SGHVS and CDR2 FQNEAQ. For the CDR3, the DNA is TGTGCCAGCAGCTCCGGACAGCCTAATCAGCCCCAGCATTTT. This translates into CASSSGQPNQPQHF.

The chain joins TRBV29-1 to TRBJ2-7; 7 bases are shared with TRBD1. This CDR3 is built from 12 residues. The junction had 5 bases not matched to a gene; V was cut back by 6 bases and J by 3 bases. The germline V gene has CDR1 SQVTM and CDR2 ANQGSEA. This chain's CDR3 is CSVARQGYEQYF. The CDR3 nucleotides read TGCAGCGTGGCCAGACAGGGCTACGAGCAGTACTTC.

The CDR3 reads CASSRAYEQYF. DNA of the CDR3: TGTGCCAGCAGCCGGGCCTACGAGCAGTACTTC. The chain employs TRBV6-2 or TRBV6-3 and TRBJ2-7; no reliable D call. This CDR3 comprises 11 residues. CDR1 and CDR2 (germline): MNHEY, SVGEGT. Trimming took 6 bases from V and 2 from J, leaving 5 bases between them.

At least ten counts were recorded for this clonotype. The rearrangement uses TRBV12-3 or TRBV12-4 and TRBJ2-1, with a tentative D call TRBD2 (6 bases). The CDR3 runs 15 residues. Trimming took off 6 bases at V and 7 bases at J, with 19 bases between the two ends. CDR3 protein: CASSPPGLGLNEQFF. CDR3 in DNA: TGTGCCAGCAGCCCGCCGGGACTGGGGTTGAATGAGCAGTTCTTC.

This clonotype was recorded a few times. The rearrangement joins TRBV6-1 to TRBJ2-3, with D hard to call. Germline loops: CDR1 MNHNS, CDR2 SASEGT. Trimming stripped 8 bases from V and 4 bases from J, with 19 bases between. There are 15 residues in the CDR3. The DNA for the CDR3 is TGTGCCAGCCGCCGGGCCCCTCGGAGCGCAGATACGCAGTATTTT. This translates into CASRRAPRSADTQYF.

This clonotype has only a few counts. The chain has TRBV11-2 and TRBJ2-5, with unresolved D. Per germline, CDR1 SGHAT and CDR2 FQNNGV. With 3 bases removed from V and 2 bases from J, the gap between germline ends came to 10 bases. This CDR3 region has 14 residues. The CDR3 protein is CASSLGTVQETQYF. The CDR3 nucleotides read TGTGCCAGCAGCTTGGGCACAGTACAAGAGACCCAGTACTTC.

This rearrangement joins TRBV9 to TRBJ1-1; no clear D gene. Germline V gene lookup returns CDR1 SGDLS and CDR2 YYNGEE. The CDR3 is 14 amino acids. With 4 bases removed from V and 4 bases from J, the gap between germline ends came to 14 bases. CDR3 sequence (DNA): TGTGCCAGCAGCCCAATAAAGCGGGGCACTGAAGCTTTCTTT. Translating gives CASSPIKRGTEAFF.

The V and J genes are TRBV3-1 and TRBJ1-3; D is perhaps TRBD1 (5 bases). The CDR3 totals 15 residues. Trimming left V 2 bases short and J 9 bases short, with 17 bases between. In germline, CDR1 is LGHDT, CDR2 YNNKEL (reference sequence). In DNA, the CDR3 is TGTGCCAGCAGCCAACAAAGGATGACAGCCCTCACCATATATTTT. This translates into CASSQQRMTALTIYF. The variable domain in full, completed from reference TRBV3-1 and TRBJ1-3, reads DTAVSQTPKYLVTQMGNDKSIKCEQNLGHDTMYWYKQDSKKFLKIMFSYNNKELIINETVPNRFSPKSPDKAHLNLHINSLELGDSAVYFCASSQQRMTALTIYFGEGSWLTVV.

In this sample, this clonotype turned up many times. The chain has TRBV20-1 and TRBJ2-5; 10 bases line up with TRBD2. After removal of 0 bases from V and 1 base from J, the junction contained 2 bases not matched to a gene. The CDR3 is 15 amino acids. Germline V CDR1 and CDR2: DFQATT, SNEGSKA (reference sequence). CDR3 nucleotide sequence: TGCAGTGCTAGAGATCTAGCGGGGGTCCAAGAGACCCAGTACTTC. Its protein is CSARDLAGVQETQYF.

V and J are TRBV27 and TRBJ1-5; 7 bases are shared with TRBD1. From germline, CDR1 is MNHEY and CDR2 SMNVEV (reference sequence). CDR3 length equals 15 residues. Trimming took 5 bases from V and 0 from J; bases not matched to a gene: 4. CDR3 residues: CASSPGTDSNQPQHF. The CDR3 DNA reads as TGTGCCAGCAGTCCCGGGACAGATAGCAATCAGCCCCAGCATTTT.

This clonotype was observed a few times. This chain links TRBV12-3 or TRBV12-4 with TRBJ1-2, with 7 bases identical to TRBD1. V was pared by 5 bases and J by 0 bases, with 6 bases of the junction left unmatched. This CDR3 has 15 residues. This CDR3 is CASSPEGQSNYGYTF. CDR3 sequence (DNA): TGTGCCAGCAGTCCAGAGGGACAGTCTAACTATGGCTACACCTTC.

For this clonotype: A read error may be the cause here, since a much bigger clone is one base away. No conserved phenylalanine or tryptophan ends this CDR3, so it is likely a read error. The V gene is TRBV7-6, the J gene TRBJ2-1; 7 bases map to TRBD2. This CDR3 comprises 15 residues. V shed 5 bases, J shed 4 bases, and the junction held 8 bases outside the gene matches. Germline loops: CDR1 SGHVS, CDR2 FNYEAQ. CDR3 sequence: CASSTLGTTYNEQFC. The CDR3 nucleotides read TGTGCCAGCAGCACGTTAGGGACTACTTACAATGAGCAGTTCTGC.

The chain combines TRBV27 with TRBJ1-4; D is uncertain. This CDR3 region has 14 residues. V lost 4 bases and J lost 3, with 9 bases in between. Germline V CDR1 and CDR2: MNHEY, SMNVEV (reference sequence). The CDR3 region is CASSSIDANEKLFF. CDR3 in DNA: TGTGCCAGCAGTTCAATAGACGCTAATGAAAAACTGTTTTTT.

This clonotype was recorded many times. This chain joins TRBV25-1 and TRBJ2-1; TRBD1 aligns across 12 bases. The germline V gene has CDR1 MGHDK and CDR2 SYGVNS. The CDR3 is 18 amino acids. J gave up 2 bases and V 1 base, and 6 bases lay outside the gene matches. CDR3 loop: CASSEFGGTGGAYNEQFF. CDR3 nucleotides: TGTGCCAGCAGTGAATTCGGGGGGACAGGGGGCGCCTACAATGAGCAGTTCTTC.

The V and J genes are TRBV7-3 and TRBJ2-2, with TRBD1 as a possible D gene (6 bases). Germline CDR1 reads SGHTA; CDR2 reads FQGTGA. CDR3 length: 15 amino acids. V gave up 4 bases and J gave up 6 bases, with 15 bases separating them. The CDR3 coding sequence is TGTGCCAGCAGCTCCCCAGGGGCCGGGGCCGGGGAGCTGTTTTTT. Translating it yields CASSSPGAGAGELFF.

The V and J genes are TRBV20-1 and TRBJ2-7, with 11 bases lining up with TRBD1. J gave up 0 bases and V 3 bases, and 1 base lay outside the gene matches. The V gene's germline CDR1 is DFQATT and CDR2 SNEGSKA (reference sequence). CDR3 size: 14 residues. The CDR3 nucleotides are TGCAGTGCTAGGGACAGGGGGCACTCCTACGAGCAGTACTTC. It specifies CSARDRGHSYEQYF.

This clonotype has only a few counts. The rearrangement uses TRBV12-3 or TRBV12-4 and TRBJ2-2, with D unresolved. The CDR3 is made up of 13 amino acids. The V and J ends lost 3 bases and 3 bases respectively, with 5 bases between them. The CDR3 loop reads CASSFTYTGELFF. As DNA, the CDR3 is TGTGCCAGCAGTTTTACTTACACCGGGGAGCTGTTTTTT.

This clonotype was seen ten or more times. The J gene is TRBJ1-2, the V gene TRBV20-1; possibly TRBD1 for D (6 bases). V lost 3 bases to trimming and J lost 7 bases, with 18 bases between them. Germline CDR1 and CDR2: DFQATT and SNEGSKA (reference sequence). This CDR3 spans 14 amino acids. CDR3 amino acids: CSASRGEGIGGYTF. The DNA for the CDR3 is TGCAGTGCTAGCAGGGGCGAGGGGATAGGTGGCTACACCTTC.

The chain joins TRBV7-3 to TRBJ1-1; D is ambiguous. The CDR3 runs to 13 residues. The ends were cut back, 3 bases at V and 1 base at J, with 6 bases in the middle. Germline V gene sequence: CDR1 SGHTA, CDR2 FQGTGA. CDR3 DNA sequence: TGTGCCAGCAGCTTCAAGGGGAACACTGAAGCTTTCTTT. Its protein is CASSFKGNTEAFF. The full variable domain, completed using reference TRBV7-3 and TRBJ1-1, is GAGVSQTPSNKVTEKGKYVELRCDPISGHTALYWYRQSLGQGPEFLIYFQGTGAADDSGLPNDRFFAVRPEGSVSTLKIQRTERGDSAVYLCASSFKGNTEAFFGQGTRLTVV.

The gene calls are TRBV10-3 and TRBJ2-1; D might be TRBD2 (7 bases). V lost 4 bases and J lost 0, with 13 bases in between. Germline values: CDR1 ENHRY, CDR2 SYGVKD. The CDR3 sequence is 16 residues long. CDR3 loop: CAISGKGGGSYNEQFF. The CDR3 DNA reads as TGTGCCATCAGTGGGAAGGGGGGGGGCTCCTACAATGAGCAGTTCTTC.

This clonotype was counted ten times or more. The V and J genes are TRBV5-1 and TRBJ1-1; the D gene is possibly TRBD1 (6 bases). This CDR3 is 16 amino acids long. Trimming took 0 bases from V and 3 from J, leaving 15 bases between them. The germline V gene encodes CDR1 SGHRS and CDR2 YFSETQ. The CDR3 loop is CASSLGFGGEDTEAFF. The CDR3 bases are TGCGCCAGCAGCTTGGGATTTGGGGGCGAGGACACTGAAGCTTTCTTT. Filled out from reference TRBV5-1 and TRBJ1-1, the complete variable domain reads KAGVTQTPRYLIKTRGQQVTLSCSPISGHRSVSWYQQTPGQGLQFLFEYFSETQRNKGNFPGRFSGRQFSNSRSEMNVSTLELGDSALYLCASSLGFGGEDTEAFFGQGTRLTVV.

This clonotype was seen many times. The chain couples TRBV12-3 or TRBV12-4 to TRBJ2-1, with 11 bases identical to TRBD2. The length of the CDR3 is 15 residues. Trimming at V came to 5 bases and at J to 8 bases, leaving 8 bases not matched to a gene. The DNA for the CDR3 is TGTGCCAGCAGTGCTAGCGGGGGGAAATGGCATGAGCAGTTCTTC. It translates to CASSASGGKWHEQFF.

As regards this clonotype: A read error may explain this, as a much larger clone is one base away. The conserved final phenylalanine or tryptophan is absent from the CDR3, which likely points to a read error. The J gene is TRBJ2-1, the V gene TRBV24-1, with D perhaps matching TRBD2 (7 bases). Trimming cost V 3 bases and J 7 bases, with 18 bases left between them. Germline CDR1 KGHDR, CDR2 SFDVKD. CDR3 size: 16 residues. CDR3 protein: CATSDPGGAGGNEQFL. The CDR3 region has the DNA TGTGCCACCAGTGATCCTGGGGGGGCCGGCGGGAATGAGCAGTTCCTC.

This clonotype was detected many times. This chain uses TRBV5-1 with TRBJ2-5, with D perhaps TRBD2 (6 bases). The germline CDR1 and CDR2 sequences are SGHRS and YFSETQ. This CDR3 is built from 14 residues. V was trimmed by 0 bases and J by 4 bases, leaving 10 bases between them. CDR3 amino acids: CASSLAAGRETQYF. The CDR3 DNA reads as TGCGCCAGCAGCTTGGCCGCGGGACGAGAGACCCAGTACTTC.